A selection of T cell receptor beta chains follows, all from one sample in a study of shared clonotypes between healthy human individuals. TCRdb's copy holds only in-frame clones and misses some; the assay was immunoSEQ multiplex PCR. In the table there are roughly 2.1 million clones, approximately 94% of which are singletons. Sample: naive CD8+ T cells from PBMCs. These receptors originate from a man younger than 35 in good health. Some clones in this sample may be carry-over from other donors' samples. Both conserved end residues are part of each CDR3. A D gene is named only where the DNA matches it firmly. Clone size, where shown, is once, few, many, or a class for clones that have expanded.

J: TRBJ2-7; size: .; V: TRBV11-2; D: .; CDR3: CASSLAGRIAYEQYF; DNA: TGTGCCAGCAGCTTAGCAGGGCGTATCGCCTACGAGCAGTACTTC
J: TRBJ1-3; size: .; V: TRBV10-3; D: .; CDR3: CAISGGIDVSGNTIYF; DNA: TGTGCCATCAGTGGGGGGATCGACGTCTCTGGAAACACCATATATTTT
J: TRBJ2-7; size: once; V: TRBV18; D: TRBD1; CDR3: CASSFDRGLFYEQYF; DNA: TGTGCCAGCTCGTTTGACAGGGGGCTTTTCTACGAGCAGTACTTC
J: TRBJ2-1; size: .; V: TRBV7-8; D: TRBD2; CDR3: CASSSSLAGGSYNEQFF; DNA: TGTGCCAGCAGCTCGTCCTTAGCGGGTGGCTCCTACAATGAGCAGTTCTTC
J: TRBJ1-5; size: .; V: TRBV4-1; D: .; CDR3: CASSQGSQPQHF; DNA: TGCGCCAGCAGCCAAGGGAGTCAGCCCCAGCATTTT
J: TRBJ1-5; size: .; V: TRBV19; D: .; CDR3: CASSMGSNQPQHF; DNA: TGTGCCAGTAGTATGGGTAGCAATCAGCCCCAGCATTTT
J: TRBJ1-6; size: .; V: TRBV11-2; D: TRBD1; CDR3: CASSLGDSISPLHF; DNA: TGTGCCAGCAGCTTAGGGGACAGTATCTCACCCCTCCACTTT
J: TRBJ2-7; size: .; V: TRBV18; D: .; CDR3: CASSPDSYEQYF; DNA: TGTGCCAGCTCACCTGACTCCTACGAGCAGTACTTC
J: TRBJ2-2; size: few; V: TRBV11-3; D: .; CDR3: CASSLVGQGKGGELFF; DNA: TGTGCCAGCAGCTTAGTGGGGCAGGGAAAGGGCGGGGAGCTGTTTTTT
J: TRBJ1-3; size: .; V: TRBV7-8; D: TRBD1; CDR3: CASSWDSFSGNTIYF; DNA: TGTGCCAGCAGCTGGGACAGCTTCTCTGGAAACACCATATATTTT
J: TRBJ1-1; size: few; V: TRBV25-1; D: .; CDR3: CASKLGGGLNTEAFF; DNA: TGTGCCAGCAAGTTAGGTGGGGGGCTGAACACTGAAGCTTTCTTT
J: TRBJ1-1; size: once; V: TRBV27; D: .; CDR3: CASSHQGTEAFF; DNA: TGTGCCAGCAGTCACCAGGGCACTGAAGCTTTCTTT
J: TRBJ2-3; size: .; V: TRBV6-1; D: TRBD2; CDR3: CASSEETSGRTDTQYF; DNA: TGTGCCAGCAGTGAAGAAACTAGCGGGAGAACAGATACGCAGTATTTT
J: TRBJ2-2; size: .; V: TRBV6-1; D: TRBD2; CDR3: CASSEIRSAGVSGELFF; DNA: TGTGCCAGCAGTGAAATTAGGTCTGCGGGAGTGTCCGGGGAGCTGTTTTTT
J: TRBJ2-2; size: .; V: TRBV5-5; D: .; CDR3: CASSLVQAGNTGELFF; DNA: TGTGCCAGCAGCTTAGTGCAGGCCGGGAACACCGGGGAGCTGTTTTTT
J: TRBJ1-1; size: .; V: TRBV19; D: .; CDR3: CASNFRHGAYTEAFF; DNA: TGTGCCAGTAACTTCAGACACGGAGCATACACTGAAGCTTTCTTT
J: TRBJ1-2; size: .; V: TRBV5-1; D: .; CDR3: CASSPGGAYGYTF; DNA: TGCGCCAGCAGCCCGGGAGGGGCCTATGGCTACACCTTC
J: TRBJ1-1; size: few; V: TRBV30; D: .; CDR3: CAWSYRKNTEAFF; DNA: TGTGCCTGGAGTTACCGGAAGAACACTGAAGCTTTCTTT
J: TRBJ2-1; size: .; V: TRBV7-9; D: TRBD2; CDR3: CASSNGTSGSSYNEQFF; DNA: TGTGCCAGCAGCAACGGGACTAGCGGGAGCTCCTACAATGAGCAGTTCTTC
J: TRBJ2-3; size: .; V: TRBV7-3; D: .; CDR3: CASSRGATSTDTQYF; DNA: TGTGCCAGCAGCCGTGGGGCCACTAGCACAGATACGCAGTATTTT
J: TRBJ1-1; size: .; V: TRBV28; D: .; CDR3: CASSFRHPVGEAFF; DNA: TGTGCCAGCAGTTTTCGGCACCCCGTAGGTGAAGCTTTCTTT
J: TRBJ1-3; size: .; V: TRBV13; D: .; CDR3: CASSFKSRLRGNTIYF; DNA: TGTGCCAGCAGTTTCAAGAGCCGCTTGAGGGGAAACACCATATATTTT
J: TRBJ2-3; size: once; V: TRBV7-3; D: TRBD1; CDR3: CASSSRQGSTDTQYF; DNA: TGTGCCAGCAGCTCCCGACAGGGTAGCACAGATACGCAGTATTTT
J: TRBJ2-1; size: once; V: TRBV7-9; D: TRBD2; CDR3: CASSSLLAGGWNEQFF; DNA: TGTGCCAGCAGCTCTCTCCTAGCGGGAGGTTGGAATGAGCAGTTCTTC
J: TRBJ1-5; size: .; V: TRBV19; D: .; CDR3: CASSIRDLGQPQHF; DNA: TGTGCCAGTAGTATTAGGGACTTAGGGCAGCCCCAGCATTTT
J: TRBJ1-2; size: .; V: TRBV29-1; D: TRBD1; CDR3: CSVEGRGTGVSHNYGYTF; DNA: TGCAGCGTTGAAGGCCGCGGGACAGGAGTTTCTCATAACTATGGCTACACCTTC
J: TRBJ1-4; size: .; V: TRBV5-6; D: .; CDR3: CASSSYSRAPNEKLFF; DNA: TGTGCCAGCAGCTCCTACTCCCGGGCCCCAAATGAAAAACTGTTTTTT
J: TRBJ2-3; size: .; V: TRBV5-4; D: TRBD2; CDR3: CASSFPPAGVADTQYF; DNA: TGTGCCAGCAGCTTCCCCCCAGCGGGAGTGGCAGATACGCAGTATTTT
J: TRBJ1-1; size: few; V: TRBV29-1; D: .; CDR3: CSVDPPAASTEAFF; DNA: TGCAGCGTTGACCCTCCGGCTGCGTCCACTGAAGCTTTCTTT
J: TRBJ2-5; size: .; V: TRBV7-8; D: .; CDR3: CASTQYRREVSQYF; DNA: TGTGCCAGCACCCAATATAGGCGAGAAGTTTCCCAGTACTTC
J: TRBJ1-2; size: .; V: TRBV13; D: .; CDR3: CASSEPGRPPGYTF; DNA: TGTGCCAGCAGCGAACCGGGGCGCCCCCCTGGCTACACCTTC
J: TRBJ1-1; size: .; V: TRBV9; D: TRBD1; CDR3: CASSSTGAHTEAFF; DNA: TGTGCCAGCAGCTCGACAGGGGCTCATACTGAAGCTTTCTTT
J: TRBJ1-1; size: .; V: TRBV25-1; D: .; CDR3: CASSDKGIGAFF; DNA: TGTGCCAGCAGTGATAAGGGAATTGGAGCTTTCTTT
J: TRBJ1-2; size: .; V: TRBV6-1; D: .; CDR3: CASSERGHYGYTF; DNA: TGTGCCAGCAGTGAAAGAGGTCATTATGGCTACACCTTC
J: TRBJ1-2; size: .; V: TRBV6-5; D: TRBD1; CDR3: CASSSGTGERYGYTF; DNA: TGTGCCAGCAGTTCCGGGACAGGGGAACGATATGGCTACACCTTC
J: TRBJ1-1; size: few; V: TRBV7-9; D: .; CDR3: CASSLHGRTEAFF; DNA: TGTGCCAGCAGCTTACATGGACGGACGGAAGCTTTCTTT
J: TRBJ2-5; size: .; V: TRBV9; D: .; CDR3: CASSVGGLAAETQYF; DNA: TGTGCCAGCAGCGTAGGAGGCCTAGCCGCAGAGACCCAGTACTTC
J: TRBJ1-2; size: .; V: TRBV6-1; D: .; CDR3: CASSEVRRQAYGYTF; DNA: TGTGCCAGCAGTGAAGTTCGGCGTCAGGCCTATGGCTACACCTTC
J: TRBJ1-5; size: .; V: TRBV9; D: .; CDR3: CASSVGTANQPQHF; DNA: TGTGCCAGCAGCGTAGGGACCGCCAATCAGCCCCAGCATTTT
J: TRBJ1-5; size: few; V: TRBV2; D: .; CDR3: CASTGREGDQPQHF; DNA: TGTGCCAGCACCGGGCGGGAGGGGGATCAGCCCCAGCATTTT
J: TRBJ1-1; size: .; V: TRBV25-1; D: .; CDR3: CASNTGPGTEAFF; DNA: TGTGCCAGCAATACGGGCCCGGGCACTGAAGCTTTCTTT
J: TRBJ1-1; size: .; V: TRBV7-9; D: .; CDR3: CASSLFGTEAFF; DNA: TGTGCCAGCAGCTTATTTGGGACTGAAGCTTTCTTT
J: TRBJ2-7; size: .; V: TRBV5-1; D: TRBD2; CDR3: CASSLDSGILEYF; DNA: TGCGCCAGCAGCTTGGATAGCGGGATATTGGAGTACTTC
J: TRBJ2-1; size: .; V: TRBV27; D: .; CDR3: CASTPSGEGVSNEQFF; DNA: TGTGCCAGCACCCCTTCCGGGGAGGGGGTTAGTAATGAGCAGTTCTTC
J: TRBJ1-1; size: few; V: TRBV2; D: .; CDR3: CASSDSGNTEAFF; DNA: TGTGCCAGCAGTGATTCGGGGAACACTGAAGCTTTCTTT
J: TRBJ1-1; size: .; V: TRBV10-3; D: .; CDR3: CAAGGEVNTEAFF; DNA: TGTGCCGCCGGGGGAGAAGTGAACACTGAAGCTTTCTTT
J: TRBJ1-4; size: .; V: TRBV6-5; D: TRBD1; CDR3: CASRDRGGEKLFF; DNA: TGTGCCAGCAGAGACAGGGGGGGGGAAAAACTGTTTTTT
J: TRBJ1-1; size: .; V: TRBV6-5; D: .; CDR3: CASSYFGLNTEAFF; DNA: TGTGCCAGCAGTTACTTTGGGCTGAACACTGAAGCTTTCTTT
J: TRBJ2-1; size: .; V: TRBV11-2; D: .; CDR3: CASSTFISVYNEQFF; DNA: TGTGCCAGCAGCACCTTTATTAGTGTCTACAATGAGCAGTTCTTC
J: TRBJ2-7; size: .; V: TRBV27; D: TRBD1; CDR3: CASSSTGEQYF; DNA: TGTGCCAGCAGTTCGACAGGGGAGCAGTACTTC
J: TRBJ2-1; size: .; V: TRBV5-6; D: TRBD2; CDR3: CASNGGNNEQFF; DNA: TGTGCCAGCAACGGGGGGAACAATGAGCAGTTCTTC